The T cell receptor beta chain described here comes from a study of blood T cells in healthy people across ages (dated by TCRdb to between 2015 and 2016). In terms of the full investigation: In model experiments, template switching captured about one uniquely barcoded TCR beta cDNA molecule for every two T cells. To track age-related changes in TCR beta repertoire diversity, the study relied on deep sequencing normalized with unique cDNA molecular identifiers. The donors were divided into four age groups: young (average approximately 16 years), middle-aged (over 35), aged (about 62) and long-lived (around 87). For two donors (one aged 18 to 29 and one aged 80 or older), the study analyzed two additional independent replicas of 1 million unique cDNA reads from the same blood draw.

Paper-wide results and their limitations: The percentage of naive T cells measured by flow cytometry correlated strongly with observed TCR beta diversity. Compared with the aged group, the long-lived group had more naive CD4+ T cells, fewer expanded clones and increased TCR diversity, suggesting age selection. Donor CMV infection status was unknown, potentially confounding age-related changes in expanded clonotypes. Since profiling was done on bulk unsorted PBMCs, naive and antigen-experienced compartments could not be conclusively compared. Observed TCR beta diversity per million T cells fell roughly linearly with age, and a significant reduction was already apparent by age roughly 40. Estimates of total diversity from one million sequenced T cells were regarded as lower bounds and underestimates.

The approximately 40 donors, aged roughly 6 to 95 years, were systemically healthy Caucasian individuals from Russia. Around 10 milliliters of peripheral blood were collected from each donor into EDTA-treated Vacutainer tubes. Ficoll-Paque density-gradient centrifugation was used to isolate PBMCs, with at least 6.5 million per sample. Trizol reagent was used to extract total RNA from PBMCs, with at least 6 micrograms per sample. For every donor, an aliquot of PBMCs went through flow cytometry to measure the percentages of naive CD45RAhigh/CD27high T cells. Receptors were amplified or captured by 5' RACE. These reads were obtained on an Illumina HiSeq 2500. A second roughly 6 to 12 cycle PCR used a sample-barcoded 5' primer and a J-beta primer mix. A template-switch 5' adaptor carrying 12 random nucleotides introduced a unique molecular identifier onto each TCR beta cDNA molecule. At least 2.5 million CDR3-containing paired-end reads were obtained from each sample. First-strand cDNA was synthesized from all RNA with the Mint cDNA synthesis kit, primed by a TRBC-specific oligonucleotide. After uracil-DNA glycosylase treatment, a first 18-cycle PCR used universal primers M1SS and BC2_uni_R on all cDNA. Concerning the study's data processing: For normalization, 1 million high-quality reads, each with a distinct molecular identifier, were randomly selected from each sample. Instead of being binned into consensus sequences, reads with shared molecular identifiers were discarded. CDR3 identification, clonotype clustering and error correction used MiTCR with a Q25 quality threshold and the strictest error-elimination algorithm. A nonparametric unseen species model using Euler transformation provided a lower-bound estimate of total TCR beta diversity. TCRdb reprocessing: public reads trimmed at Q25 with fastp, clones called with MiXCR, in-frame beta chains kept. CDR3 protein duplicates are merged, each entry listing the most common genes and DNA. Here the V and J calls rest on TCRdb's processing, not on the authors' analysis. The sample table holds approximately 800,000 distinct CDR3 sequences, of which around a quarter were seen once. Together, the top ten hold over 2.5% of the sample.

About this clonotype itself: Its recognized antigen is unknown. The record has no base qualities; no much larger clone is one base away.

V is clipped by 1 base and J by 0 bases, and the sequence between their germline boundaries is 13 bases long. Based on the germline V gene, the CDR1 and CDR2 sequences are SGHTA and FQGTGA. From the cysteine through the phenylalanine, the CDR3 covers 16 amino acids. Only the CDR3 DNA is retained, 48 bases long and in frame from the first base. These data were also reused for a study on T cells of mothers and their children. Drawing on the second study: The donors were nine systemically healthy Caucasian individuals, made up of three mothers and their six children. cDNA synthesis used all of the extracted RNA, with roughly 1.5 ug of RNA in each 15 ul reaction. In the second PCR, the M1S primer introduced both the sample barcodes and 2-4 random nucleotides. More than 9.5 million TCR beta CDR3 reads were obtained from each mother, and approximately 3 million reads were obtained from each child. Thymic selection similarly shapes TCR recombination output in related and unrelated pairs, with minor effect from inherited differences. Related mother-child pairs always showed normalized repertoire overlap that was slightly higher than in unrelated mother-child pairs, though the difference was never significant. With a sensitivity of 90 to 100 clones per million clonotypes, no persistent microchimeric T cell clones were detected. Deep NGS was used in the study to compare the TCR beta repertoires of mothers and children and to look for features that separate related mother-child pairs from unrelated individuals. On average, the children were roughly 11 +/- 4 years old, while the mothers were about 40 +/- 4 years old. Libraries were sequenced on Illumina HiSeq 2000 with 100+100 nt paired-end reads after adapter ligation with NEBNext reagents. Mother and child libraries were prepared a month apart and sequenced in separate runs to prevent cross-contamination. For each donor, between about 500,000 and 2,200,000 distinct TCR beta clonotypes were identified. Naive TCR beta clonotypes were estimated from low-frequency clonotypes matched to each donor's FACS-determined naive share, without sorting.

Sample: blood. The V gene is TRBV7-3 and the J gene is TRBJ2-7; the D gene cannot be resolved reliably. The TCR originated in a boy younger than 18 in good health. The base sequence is TGTGCCAGCAGCTTAAACAGCGTCGGCGACTCCTACGAGCAGTACTTC. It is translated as CASSLNSVGDSYEQYF.